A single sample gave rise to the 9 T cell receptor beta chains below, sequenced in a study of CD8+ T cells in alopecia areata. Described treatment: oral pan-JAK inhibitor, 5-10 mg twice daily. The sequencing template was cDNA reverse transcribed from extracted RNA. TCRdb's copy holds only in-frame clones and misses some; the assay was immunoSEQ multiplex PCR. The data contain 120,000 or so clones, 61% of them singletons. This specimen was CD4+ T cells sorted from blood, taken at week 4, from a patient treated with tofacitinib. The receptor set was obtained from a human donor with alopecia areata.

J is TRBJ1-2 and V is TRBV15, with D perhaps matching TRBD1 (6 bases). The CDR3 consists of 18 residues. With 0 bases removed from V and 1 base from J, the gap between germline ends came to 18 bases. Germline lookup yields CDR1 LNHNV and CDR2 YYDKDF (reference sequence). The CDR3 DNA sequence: TGTGCCACCAGCAGAGATCTCACAGGGACCTCCCTTAACTATGGCTACACCTTC. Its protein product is CATSRDLTGTSLNYGYTF.

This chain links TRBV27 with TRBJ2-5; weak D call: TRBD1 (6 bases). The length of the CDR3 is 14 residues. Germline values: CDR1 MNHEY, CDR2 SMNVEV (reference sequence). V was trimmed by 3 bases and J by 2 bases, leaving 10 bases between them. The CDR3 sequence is CASSFTGLQETQYF. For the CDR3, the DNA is TGTGCCAGCAGTTTTACAGGGCTACAAGAGACCCAGTACTTC.

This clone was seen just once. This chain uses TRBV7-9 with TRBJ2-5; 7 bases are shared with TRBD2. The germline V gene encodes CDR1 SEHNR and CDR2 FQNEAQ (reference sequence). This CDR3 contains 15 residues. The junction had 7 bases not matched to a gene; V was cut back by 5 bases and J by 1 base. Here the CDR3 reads CASSPLLASQETQYF. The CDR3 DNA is TGTGCCAGCAGCCCCCTACTAGCGTCCCAAGAGACCCAGTACTTC. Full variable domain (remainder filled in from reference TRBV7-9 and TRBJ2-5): DTGVSQNPRHKITKRGQNVTFRCDPISEHNRLYWYRQTLGQGPEFLTYFQNEAQLEKSRLLSDRFSAERPKGSFSTLEIQRTEQGDSAMYLCASSPLLASQETQYFGPGTRLLVL.

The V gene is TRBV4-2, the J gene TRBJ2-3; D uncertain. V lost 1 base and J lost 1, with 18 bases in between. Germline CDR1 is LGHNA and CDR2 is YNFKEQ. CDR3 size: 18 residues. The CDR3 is CASSQAPTLSLRTDTQYF. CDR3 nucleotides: TGTGCCAGCAGCCAAGCACCAACCCTCAGCCTTCGCACAGATACGCAGTATTTT.

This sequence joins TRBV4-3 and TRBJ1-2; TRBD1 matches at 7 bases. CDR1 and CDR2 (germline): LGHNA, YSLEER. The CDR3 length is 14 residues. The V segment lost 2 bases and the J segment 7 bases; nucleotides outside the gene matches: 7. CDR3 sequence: CASSQRTGFSGYTF. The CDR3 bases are TGCGCCAGCAGCCAAAGGACAGGTTTTAGTGGCTACACCTTC.

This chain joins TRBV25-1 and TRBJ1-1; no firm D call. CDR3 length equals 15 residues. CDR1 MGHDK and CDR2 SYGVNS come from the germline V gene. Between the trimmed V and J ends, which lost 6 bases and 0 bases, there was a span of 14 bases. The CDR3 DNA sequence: TGTGCCAGCAGGCGACTAGGAGGCTTGAACACTGAAGCTTTCTTT. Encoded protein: CASRRLGGLNTEAFF.

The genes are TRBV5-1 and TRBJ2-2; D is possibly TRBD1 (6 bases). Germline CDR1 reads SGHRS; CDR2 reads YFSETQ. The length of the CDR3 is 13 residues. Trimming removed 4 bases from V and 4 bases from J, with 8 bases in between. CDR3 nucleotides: TGCGCCAGCAGCGCACAGGGCACCGGGGAGCTGTTTTTT. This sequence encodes CASSAQGTGELFF. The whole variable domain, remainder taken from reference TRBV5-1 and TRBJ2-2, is KAGVTQTPRYLIKTRGQQVTLSCSPISGHRSVSWYQQTPGQGLQFLFEYFSETQRNKGNFPGRFSGRQFSNSRSEMNVSTLELGDSALYLCASSAQGTGELFFGEGSRLTVL.

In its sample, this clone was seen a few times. In nucleotides, the CDR3 is TGTGCCAGCAGCGTCGGGGACCTAGCCTACGAGCAGTACTTC. It yields the protein CASSVGDLAYEQYF. The V gene is TRBV9, the J gene TRBJ2-7, with D possibly being TRBD1 or TRBD2 (5 bases each). Germline CDR1 and CDR2: SGDLS and YYNGEE. This CDR3 is built from 14 residues. V was cut by 2 bases and J by 2 bases, with 11 bases left in between.

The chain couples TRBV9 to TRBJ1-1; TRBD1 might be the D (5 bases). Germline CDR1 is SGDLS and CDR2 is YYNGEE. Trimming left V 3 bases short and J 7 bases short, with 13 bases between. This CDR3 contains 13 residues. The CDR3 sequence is CASSAAGTVEAFF. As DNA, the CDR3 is TGTGCCAGCAGCGCAGCGGGGACGGTTGAAGCTTTCTTT.